This entry features one T cell receptor beta chain sequence. Sequenced by immunoSEQ multiplex PCR; TCRdb stores in-frame clones only, minus some. The sample shows under 350,000 clones, 80% to 90% of them seen only once. The CDR3 has 15 amino acids. The V segment lost 4 bases and the J segment 3 bases; nucleotides outside the gene matches: 6. CDR1 and CDR2 (germline): SEHNR, FQNEAQ (reference sequence). This sample was taken from a study of shared clonotypes between healthy human individuals. Sequenced material: memory CD8+ T cells sorted from blood. The sample's subset: CD45RO+ cells pooled with CCR7-negative TemRA cells. The gene calls are TRBV7-9 and TRBJ1-3; 7 nucleotides align to TRBD1. This TCR came from a man between 18 and 29 years old in good health. The CDR3 nucleotides read TGTGCCAGCAGCTCTTCCAGGGGGAGTGGAAACACCATATATTTT. It is translated as CASSSSRGSGNTIYF.